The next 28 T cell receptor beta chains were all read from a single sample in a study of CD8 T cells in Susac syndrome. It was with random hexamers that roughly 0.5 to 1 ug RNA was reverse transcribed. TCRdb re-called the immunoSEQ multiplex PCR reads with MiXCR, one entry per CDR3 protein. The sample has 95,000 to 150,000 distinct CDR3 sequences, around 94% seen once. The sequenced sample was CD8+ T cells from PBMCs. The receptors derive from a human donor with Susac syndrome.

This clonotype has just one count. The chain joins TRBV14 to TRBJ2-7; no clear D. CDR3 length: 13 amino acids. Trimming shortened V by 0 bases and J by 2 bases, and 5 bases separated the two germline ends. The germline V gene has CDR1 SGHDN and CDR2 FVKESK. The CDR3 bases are TGTGCCAGCAGCCAAGAAGATCCCTACGAGCAGTACTTC. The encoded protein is CASSQEDPYEQYF.

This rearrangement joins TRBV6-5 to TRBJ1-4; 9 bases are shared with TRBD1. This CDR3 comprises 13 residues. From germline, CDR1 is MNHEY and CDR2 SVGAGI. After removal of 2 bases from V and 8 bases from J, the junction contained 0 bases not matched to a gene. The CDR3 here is CASSYGTGEKLFF. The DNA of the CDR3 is TGTGCCAGCAGTTACGGGACAGGGGAAAAACTGTTTTTT.

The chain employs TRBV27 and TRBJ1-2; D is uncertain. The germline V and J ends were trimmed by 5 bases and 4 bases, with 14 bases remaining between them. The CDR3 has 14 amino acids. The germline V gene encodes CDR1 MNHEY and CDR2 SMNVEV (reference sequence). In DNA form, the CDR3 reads TGTGCCAGCAGTCCTCCGACGGTTGGCTATGGCTACACCTTC. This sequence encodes CASSPPTVGYGYTF.

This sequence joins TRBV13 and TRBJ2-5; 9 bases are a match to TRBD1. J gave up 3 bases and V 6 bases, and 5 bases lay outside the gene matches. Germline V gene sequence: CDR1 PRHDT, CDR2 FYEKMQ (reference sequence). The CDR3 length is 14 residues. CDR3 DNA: TGTGCCAGCAGTTCGACAGGGGGTGAAGAGACCCAGTACTTC. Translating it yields CASSSTGGEETQYF.

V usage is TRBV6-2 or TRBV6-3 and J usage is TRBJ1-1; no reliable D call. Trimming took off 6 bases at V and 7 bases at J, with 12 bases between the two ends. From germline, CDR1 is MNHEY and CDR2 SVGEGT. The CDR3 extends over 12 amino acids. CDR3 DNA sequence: TGTGCCAGCAGCCCCAGAGAGGGTGAAGCTTTCTTT. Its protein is CASSPREGEAFF.

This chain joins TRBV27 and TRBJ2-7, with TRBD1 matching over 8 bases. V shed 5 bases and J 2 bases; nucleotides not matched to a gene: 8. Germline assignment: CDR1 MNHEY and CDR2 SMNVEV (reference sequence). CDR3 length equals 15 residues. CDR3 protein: CASSTLRDRTYEQYF. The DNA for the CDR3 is TGTGCCAGCAGTACCCTCCGGGACAGGACCTACGAGCAGTACTTC.

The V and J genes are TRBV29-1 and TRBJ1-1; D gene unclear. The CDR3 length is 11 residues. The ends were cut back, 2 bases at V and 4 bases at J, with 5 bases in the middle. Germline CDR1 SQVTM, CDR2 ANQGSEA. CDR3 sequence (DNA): TGCAGCGTTGAACTGGGCACTGAAGCTTTCTTT. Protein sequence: CSVELGTEAFF.

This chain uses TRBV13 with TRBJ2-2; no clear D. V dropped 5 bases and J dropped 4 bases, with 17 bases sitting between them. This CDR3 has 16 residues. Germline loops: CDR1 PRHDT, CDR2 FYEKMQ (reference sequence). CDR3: CASSPFLNGPTGELFF. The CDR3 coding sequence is TGTGCCAGCAGCCCCTTCCTCAACGGTCCCACCGGGGAGCTGTTTTTT. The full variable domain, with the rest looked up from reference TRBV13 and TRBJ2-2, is AAGVIQSPRHLIKEKRETATLKCYPIPRHDTVYWYQQGPGQDPQFLISFYEKMQSDKGSIPDRFSAQQFSDYHSELNMSSLELGDSALYFCASSPFLNGPTGELFFGEGSRLTVL.

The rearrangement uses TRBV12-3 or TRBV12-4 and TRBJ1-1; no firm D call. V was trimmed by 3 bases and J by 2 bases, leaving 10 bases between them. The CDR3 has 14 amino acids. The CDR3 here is CASSFGSSNTEAFF. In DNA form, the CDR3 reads TGTGCCAGCAGTTTCGGAAGTAGCAACACTGAAGCTTTCTTT.

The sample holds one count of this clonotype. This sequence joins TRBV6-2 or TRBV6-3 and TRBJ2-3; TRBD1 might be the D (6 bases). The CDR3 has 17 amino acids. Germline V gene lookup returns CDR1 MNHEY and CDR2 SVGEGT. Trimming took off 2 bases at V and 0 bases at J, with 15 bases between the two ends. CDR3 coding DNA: TGTGCCAGCAGTTACAACAGGGATCAATCTAGCACAGATACGCAGTATTTT. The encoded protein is CASSYNRDQSSTDTQYF.

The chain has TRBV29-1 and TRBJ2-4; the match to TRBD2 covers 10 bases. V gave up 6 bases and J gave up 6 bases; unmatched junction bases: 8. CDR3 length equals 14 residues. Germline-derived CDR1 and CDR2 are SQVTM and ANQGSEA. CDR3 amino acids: CSVIAGGEGNIQYF. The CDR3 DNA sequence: TGCAGCGTCATAGCGGGGGGCGAGGGAAACATTCAGTACTTC. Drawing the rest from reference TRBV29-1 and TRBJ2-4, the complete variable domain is SAVISQKPSRDICQRGTSLTIQCQVDSQVTMMFWYRQQPGQSLTLIATANQGSEATYESGFVIDKFPISRPNLTFSTLTVSNMSPEDSSIYLCSVIAGGEGNIQYFGAGTRLSVL.

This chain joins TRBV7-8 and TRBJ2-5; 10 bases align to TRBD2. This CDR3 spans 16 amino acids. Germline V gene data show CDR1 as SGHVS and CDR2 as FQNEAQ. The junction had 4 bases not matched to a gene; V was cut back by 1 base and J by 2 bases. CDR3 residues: CASSLEVAGGQETQYF. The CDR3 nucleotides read TGTGCCAGCAGCTTAGAAGTAGCGGGGGGTCAAGAGACCCAGTACTTC.

CDR3 sequence: CSVESSGDYEQYF. CDR3 coding DNA: TGCAGCGTTGAATCTAGCGGGGACTACGAGCAGTACTTC. The chain combines TRBV29-1 with TRBJ2-7, with 9 bases matching TRBD2. CDR1 and CDR2 from the germline V gene are SQVTM and ANQGSEA. There are 13 residues in the CDR3. The V segment lost 2 bases and the J segment 3 bases; nucleotides outside the gene matches: 2.

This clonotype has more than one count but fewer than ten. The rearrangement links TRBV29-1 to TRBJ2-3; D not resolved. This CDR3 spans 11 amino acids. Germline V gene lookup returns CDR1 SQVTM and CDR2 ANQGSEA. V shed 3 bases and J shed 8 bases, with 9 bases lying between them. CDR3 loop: CSVDSIATQYF. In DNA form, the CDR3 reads TGCAGCGTTGATAGTATTGCTACGCAGTATTTT.

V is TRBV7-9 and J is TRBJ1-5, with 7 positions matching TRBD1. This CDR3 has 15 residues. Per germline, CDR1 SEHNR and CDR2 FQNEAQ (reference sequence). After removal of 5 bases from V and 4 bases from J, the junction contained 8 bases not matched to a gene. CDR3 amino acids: CASSAPGQLNQPQHF. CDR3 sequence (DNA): TGTGCCAGCAGCGCTCCGGGACAGTTAAATCAGCCCCAGCATTTT.

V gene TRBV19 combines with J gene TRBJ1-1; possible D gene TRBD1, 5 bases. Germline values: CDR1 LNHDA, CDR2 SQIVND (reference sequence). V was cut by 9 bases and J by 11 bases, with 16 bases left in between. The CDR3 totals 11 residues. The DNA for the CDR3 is TGTGCCAGCGGACAAGCTGTTAGGGCTTTCTTT. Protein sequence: CASGQAVRAFF. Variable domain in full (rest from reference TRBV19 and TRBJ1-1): DGGITQSPKYLFRKEGQNVTLSCEQNLNHDAMYWYRQDPGQGLRLIYYSQIVNDFQKGDIAEGYSVSREKKESFPLTVTSAQKNPTAFYLCASGQAVRAFFGQGTRLTVV.

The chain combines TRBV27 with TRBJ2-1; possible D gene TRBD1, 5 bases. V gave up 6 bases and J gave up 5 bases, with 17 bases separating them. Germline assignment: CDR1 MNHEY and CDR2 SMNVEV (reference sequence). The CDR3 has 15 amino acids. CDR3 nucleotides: TGTGCCAGCAGCCTTTGGCAGGGTACGCACAATGAGCAGTTCTTC. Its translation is CASSLWQGTHNEQFF.

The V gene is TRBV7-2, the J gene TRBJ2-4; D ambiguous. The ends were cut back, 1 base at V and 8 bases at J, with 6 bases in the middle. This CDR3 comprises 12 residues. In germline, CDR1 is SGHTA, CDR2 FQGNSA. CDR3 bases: TGTGCCAGCAGCTTAGGATGGGACATTCAGTACTTC. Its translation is CASSLGWDIQYF.

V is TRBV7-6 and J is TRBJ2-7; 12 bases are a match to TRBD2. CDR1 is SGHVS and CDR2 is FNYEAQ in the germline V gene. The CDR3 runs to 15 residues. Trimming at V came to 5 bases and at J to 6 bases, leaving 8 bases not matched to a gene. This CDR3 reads CASSPETSGGLEQYF. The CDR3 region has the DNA TGTGCCAGCAGCCCAGAGACTAGCGGGGGACTCGAGCAGTACTTC.

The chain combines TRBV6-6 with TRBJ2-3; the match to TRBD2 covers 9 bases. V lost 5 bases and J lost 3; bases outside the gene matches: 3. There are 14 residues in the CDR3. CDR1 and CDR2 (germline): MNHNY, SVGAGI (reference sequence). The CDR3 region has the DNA TGTGCCAGCAGTCGCGGGGGGGAGACAGATACGCAGTATTTT. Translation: CASSRGGETDTQYF.

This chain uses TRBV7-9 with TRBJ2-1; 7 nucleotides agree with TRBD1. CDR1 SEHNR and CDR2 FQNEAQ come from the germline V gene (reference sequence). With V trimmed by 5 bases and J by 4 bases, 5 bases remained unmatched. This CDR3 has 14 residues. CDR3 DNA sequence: TGTGCCAGCAGCCCCGACAGGGTGTACAATGAGCAGTTCTTC. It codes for CASSPDRVYNEQFF.

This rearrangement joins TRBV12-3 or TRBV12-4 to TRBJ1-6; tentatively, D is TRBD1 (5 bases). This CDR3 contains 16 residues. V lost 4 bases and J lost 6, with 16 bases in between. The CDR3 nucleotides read TGTGCCAGCAGTTCAATCGGGGCGGGATTTAATTCACCCCTCCACTTT. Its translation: CASSSIGAGFNSPLHF.

The CDR3 sequence: CASTHFQPYNEQFF. CDR3 in DNA: TGTGCCAGCACTCACTTCCAGCCCTACAATGAGCAGTTCTTC. V is TRBV12-3 or TRBV12-4 and J is TRBJ2-1; D remains ambiguous. The CDR3 length is 14 residues. V was pared by 7 bases and J by 2 bases, with 12 bases between.

The CDR3 reads CASTLGQGGGYTF. As DNA, the CDR3 is TGTGCCAGCACTTTAGGACAGGGCGGTGGCTACACCTTC. The chain combines TRBV25-1 with TRBJ1-2; 8 nucleotides align to TRBD1. Germline CDR1 and CDR2: MGHDK and SYGVNS. The V segment lost 7 bases and the J segment 7 bases; nucleotides outside the gene matches: 8. This CDR3 region has 13 residues.

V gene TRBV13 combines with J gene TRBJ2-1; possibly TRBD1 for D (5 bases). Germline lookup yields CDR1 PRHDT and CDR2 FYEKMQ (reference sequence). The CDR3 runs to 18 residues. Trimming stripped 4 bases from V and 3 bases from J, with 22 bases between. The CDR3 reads CASSSLTTGDGFYNEQFF. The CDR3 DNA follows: TGTGCCAGCAGCTCCTTAACTACAGGAGACGGATTCTACAATGAGCAGTTCTTC.

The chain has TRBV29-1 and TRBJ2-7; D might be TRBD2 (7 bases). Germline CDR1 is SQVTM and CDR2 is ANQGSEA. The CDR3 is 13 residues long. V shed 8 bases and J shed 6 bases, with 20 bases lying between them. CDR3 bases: TGCAGCTCACTAGGGGGGCGCGGGGGCGAGCAGTACTTC. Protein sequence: CSSLGGRGGEQYF.

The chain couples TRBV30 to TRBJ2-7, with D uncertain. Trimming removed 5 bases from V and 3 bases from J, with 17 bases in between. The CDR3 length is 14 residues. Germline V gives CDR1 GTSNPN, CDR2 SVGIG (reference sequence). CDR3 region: CAWLEKISNYEQYF. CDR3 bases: TGTGCCTGGCTTGAGAAGATCTCAAACTACGAGCAGTACTTC.

CDR3 in DNA: TGTGCCAGCAGCCAAGTGACGGGTAGCACAGATACGCAGTATTTT. As protein: CASSQVTGSTDTQYF. V and J are TRBV14 and TRBJ2-3; D unresolved. The CDR3 runs to 15 residues. Trimming removed 1 base from V and 0 bases from J, with 8 bases in between. In germline, CDR1 is SGHDN, CDR2 FVKESK.